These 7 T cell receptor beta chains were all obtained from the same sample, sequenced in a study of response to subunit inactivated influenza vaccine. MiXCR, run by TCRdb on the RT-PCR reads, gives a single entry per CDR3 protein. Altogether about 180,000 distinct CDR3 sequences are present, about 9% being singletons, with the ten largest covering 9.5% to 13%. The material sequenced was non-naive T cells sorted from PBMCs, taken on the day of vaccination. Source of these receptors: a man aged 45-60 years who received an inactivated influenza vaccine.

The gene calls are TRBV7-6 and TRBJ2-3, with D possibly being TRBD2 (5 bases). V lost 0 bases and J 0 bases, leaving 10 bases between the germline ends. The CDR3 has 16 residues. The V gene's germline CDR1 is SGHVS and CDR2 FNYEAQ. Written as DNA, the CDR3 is TGTGCCAGCAGCTTAGCCCGGTCGGGGAGCACAGATACGCAGTATTTT. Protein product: CASSLARSGSTDTQYF.

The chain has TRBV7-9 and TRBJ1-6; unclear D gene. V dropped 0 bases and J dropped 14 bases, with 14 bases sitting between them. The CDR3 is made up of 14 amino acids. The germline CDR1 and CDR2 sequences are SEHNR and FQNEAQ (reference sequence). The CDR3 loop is CASSLATVDYSLHF. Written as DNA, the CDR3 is TGTGCCAGCAGCTTAGCGACGGTCGACTACTCCCTCCACTTT.

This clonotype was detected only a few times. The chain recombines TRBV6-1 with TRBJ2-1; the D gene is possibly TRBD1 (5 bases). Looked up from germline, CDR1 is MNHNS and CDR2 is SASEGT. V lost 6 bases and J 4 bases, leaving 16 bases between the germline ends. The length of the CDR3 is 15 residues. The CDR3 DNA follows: TGTGCCAGCAGAACAGTCCGAAGGGGATACAATGAGCAGTTCTTC. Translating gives CASRTVRRGYNEQFF.

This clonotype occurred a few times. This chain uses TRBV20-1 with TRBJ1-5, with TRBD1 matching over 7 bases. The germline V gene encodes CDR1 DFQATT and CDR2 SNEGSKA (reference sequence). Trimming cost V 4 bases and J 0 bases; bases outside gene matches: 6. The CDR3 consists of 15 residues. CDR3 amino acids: CSATSTGDSNQPQHF. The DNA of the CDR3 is TGCAGTGCTACATCCACAGGGGATAGCAATCAGCCCCAGCATTTT.

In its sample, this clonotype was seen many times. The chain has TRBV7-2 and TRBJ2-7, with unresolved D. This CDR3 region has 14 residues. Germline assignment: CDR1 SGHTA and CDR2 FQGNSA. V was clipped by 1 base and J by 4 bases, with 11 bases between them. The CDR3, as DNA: TGTGCCAGCAGCTTAGAGGGCGACGCTTACGAGCAGTACTTC. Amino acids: CASSLEGDAYEQYF.

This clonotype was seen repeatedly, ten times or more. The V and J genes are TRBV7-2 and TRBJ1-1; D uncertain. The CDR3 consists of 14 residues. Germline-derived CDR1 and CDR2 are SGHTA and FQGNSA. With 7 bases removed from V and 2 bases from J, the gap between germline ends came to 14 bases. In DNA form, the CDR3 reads TGTGCCAGCACCACCGCAGCCTCTAACACTGAAGCTTTCTTT. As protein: CASTTAASNTEAFF.

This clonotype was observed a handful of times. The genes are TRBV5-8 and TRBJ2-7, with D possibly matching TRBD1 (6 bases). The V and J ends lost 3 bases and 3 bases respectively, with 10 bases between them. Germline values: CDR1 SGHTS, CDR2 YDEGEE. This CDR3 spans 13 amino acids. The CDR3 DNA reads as TGTGCCAGCAGCTGGGACATAGACTACGAGCAGTACTTC. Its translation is CASSWDIDYEQYF.